This T cell receptor (beta chain) was retrieved from a study of shared clonotypes between healthy human individuals. Some clones are missing from TCRdb's copy, which holds only in-frame ones; the method was immunoSEQ multiplex PCR. The sample consists of 1,500,000 or so clones, approximately 98.5% of them appearing once. The V end was cut by 1 base, the J end by 6 bases, with 9 bases between. CDR1 SEHNR and CDR2 FQNEAQ come from the germline V gene (reference sequence). This CDR3 region has 14 residues. With regard to this clone: What it binds is unknown.

Findings of the study overall: Tissue TCR repertoires likely differ from these blood-only repertoires.

Specimen: naive CD4+ T cells sorted from blood. The subset here: CD45RA+ positively selected. The chain uses TRBV7-9 and TRBJ1-4; D is uncertain. The sequence derives from a man aged 25 to 40 in good health. CDR3 protein: CASSLEDSYEKLFF. The CDR3, as DNA: TGTGCCAGCAGCTTAGAGGATTCTTATGAAAAACTGTTTTTT. Full variable domain (outside the CDR3, taken from reference TRBV7-9 and TRBJ1-4): DTGVSQNPRHKITKRGQNVTFRCDPISEHNRLYWYRQTLGQGPEFLTYFQNEAQLEKSRLLSDRFSAERPKGSFSTLEIQRTEQGDSAMYLCASSLEDSYEKLFFGSGTQLSVL.